The text below deals with one T cell receptor (beta chain). Its antigen remains unknown. This sample was taken from a study of T cell repertoires in cytomegalovirus infection. About the study: CMV infection plus the matching HLA type was flagged by public TCR beta signatures.

General study points: Pooled public TCR beta family frequency picked out CMV carriers with the relevant HLA.

MiXCR, applied by TCRdb to the reads, yields one record per CDR3 protein. The repertoire holds nearly 450,000 distinct CDR3 sequences, 25% to 40% seen once, with roughly 15% in the top ten. This clonotype was obtained from a human donor in good health (CMV status not recorded). Some clones in this sample may be carry-over from other donors' samples. The sequenced sample was PBMCs.

CDR3 nucleotides: TGTGCCAGCAGTGAAGGGATCGGGAGTGAAGCTTTCTTT. This translates into CASSEGIGSEAFF. The chain links TRBV6-1 to TRBJ1-1; D gene unclear. The CDR3 contains 13 residues. V was trimmed by 1 base and J by 7 bases, leaving 10 bases between them. Germline V CDR1 and CDR2: MNHNS, SASEGT.